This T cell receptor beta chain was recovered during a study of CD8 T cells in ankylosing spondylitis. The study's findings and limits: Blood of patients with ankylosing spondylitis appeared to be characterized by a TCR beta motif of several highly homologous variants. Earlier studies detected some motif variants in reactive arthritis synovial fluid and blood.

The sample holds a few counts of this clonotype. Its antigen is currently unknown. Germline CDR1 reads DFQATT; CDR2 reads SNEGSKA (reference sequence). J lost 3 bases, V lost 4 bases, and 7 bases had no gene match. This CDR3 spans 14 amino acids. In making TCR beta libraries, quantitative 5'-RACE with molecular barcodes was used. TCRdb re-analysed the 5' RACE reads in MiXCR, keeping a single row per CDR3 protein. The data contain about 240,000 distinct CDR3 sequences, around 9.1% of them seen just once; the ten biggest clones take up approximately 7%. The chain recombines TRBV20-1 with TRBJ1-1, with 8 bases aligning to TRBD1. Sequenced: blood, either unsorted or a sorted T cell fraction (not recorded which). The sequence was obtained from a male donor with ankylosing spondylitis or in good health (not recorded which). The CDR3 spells CSATNRGSDTEAFF. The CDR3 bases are TGCAGTGCTACCAACAGGGGGTCAGACACTGAAGCTTTCTTT.